The 27 T cell receptor beta chains below come from one sample, sequenced in a study of cytomegalovirus exposure and HLA in healthy donors. Sequenced by immunoSEQ multiplex PCR; TCRdb stores in-frame clones only, minus some. This table holds 50,000 to 80,000 clones, approximately 90% found once. Sequenced material: PBMCs. Source of these receptors: a woman younger than 35 in good health and CMV-seronegative.

The chain combines TRBV6-4 with TRBJ2-1; 11 bases align to TRBD2. The CDR3 runs 20 residues. Germline-derived CDR1 and CDR2 are MRHNA and SNTAGT. The V gene end was trimmed by 3 bases and the J gene end by 8 bases; junction bases not matched to a gene: 21. As DNA, the CDR3 is TGTGCCAGCAGTGAAGTATCAGGACTAGCGGGTCGGGGACCGGCGGATGAGCAGTTCTTC. It specifies CASSEVSGLAGRGPADEQFF.

The V gene is TRBV28, the J gene TRBJ2-5; D is unresolved. The CDR3 sequence is 13 residues long. The germline CDR1 and CDR2 sequences are MDHEN and SYDVKM. Trimming removed 6 bases from V and 0 bases from J, with 8 bases in between. CDR3 region: CASSPRNQETQYF. As DNA, the CDR3 is TGTGCCAGCAGCCCGCGGAACCAAGAGACCCAGTACTTC.

V is TRBV6-6 and J is TRBJ2-3; D is perhaps TRBD2 (5 bases). V was pared by 8 bases and J by 4 bases, with 10 bases between. Germline CDR1 reads MNHNY; CDR2 reads SVGAGI (reference sequence). The CDR3 consists of 12 residues. CDR3 amino acids: CASRRRADTQYF. Here the CDR3 DNA reads TGTGCCAGCCGGAGGCGGGCAGATACGCAGTATTTT.

This rearrangement joins TRBV6-5 to TRBJ2-7, with a weak D call TRBD2 (6 bases). The CDR3 is 13 amino acids. V was trimmed by 6 bases and J by 3 bases, leaving 12 bases between them. The germline CDR1 and CDR2 sequences are MNHEY and SVGAGI. The CDR3 sequence: CASSQWGVYEQYF. In DNA form, the CDR3 reads TGTGCCAGCAGCCAGTGGGGGGTCTACGAGCAGTACTTC.

The chain couples TRBV6-5 to TRBJ2-1; 7 nucleotides line up with TRBD1. This CDR3 spans 15 amino acids. The V gene's germline CDR1 is MNHEY and CDR2 SVGAGI. V was pared by 5 bases and J by 6 bases, with 10 bases of the junction left unmatched. In nucleotides, the CDR3 is TGTGCCAGCAGTGGGGAGACAGGGACCCGCAATGAGCAGTTCTTC. It specifies CASSGETGTRNEQFF.

V usage is TRBV7-9 and J usage is TRBJ2-2, with D uncertain. The CDR3 contains 13 residues. Trimming left V 3 bases short and J 8 bases short, with 10 bases between. CDR1 and CDR2 from the germline V gene are SEHNR and FQNEAQ (reference sequence). CDR3: CASSFEARGELFF. In DNA, the CDR3 is TGTGCCAGCAGCTTTGAGGCGCGGGGGGAGCTGTTTTTT. Using reference TRBV7-9 and TRBJ2-2 for the parts outside the CDR3, the full variable domain is DTGVSQNPRHKITKRGQNVTFRCDPISEHNRLYWYRQTLGQGPEFLTYFQNEAQLEKSRLLSDRFSAERPKGSFSTLEIQRTEQGDSAMYLCASSFEARGELFFGEGSRLTVL.

The gene calls are TRBV2 and TRBJ1-1; D may be TRBD1 (5 bases). Germline V gives CDR1 SNHLY, CDR2 FYNNEI. The CDR3 length is 11 residues. Trimming cost V 6 bases and J 11 bases, with 13 bases left between them. The CDR3 DNA sequence: TGTGCCAGCAGGCTAGGACACGGGGCTTTCTTT. It translates to CASRLGHGAFF.

CDR3: CAWSVPGRGSSYEQYF. For the CDR3, the DNA is TGTGCCTGGAGTGTACCGGGGCGGGGGAGCTCCTACGAGCAGTACTTC. The chain combines TRBV30 with TRBJ2-7, with TRBD2 matching 7 bases. This CDR3 comprises 16 residues. Germline CDR1 and CDR2: GTSNPN and SVGIG (reference sequence). V shed 0 bases and J 0 bases; nucleotides not matched to a gene: 8.

This clone was seen only once. The chain combines TRBV14 with TRBJ1-1, with 8 bases fitting TRBD1. From germline, CDR1 is SGHDN and CDR2 FVKESK. This CDR3 contains 15 residues. V trimming: 3 bases; J trimming: 5 bases; junction bases outside the gene matches: 8. For the CDR3, the DNA is TGTGCCAGCAGCCATCTCCAGGGGGCTCGGACTGAAGCTTTCTTT. It specifies CASSHLQGARTEAFF.

The chain links TRBV6-1 to TRBJ2-3, with D possibly being TRBD1 (6 bases). V lost 6 bases to trimming and J lost 5 bases, with 15 bases between them. CDR1 is MNHNS, CDR2 SASEGT, per germline. The CDR3 covers 14 residues. CDR3 coding DNA: TGTGCCAGCAGCCCGGGACATCTCGTAGATACGCAGTATTTT. Translating it yields CASSPGHLVDTQYF.

The V and J genes are TRBV19 and TRBJ2-7; 7 bases agree with TRBD1. Trimming removed 6 bases from V and 2 bases from J; junction bases left unmatched: 7. CDR3 length equals 14 residues. Germline V gives CDR1 LNHDA, CDR2 SQIVND (reference sequence). The CDR3 region is CASSYDRATYEQYF. For the CDR3, the DNA is TGTGCCAGTAGCTACGACAGGGCTACCTACGAGCAGTACTTC.

The rearrangement links TRBV7-2 to TRBJ2-7, with D perhaps TRBD2 (5 bases). Germline V gene sequence: CDR1 SGHTA, CDR2 FQGNSA. V was shortened by 8 bases and J by 2 bases, with 10 bases between the two germline ends. This CDR3 spans 12 amino acids. CDR3 nucleotides: TGTGCCAGCGCGTCGCGGGCCTACGAGCAGTACTTC. Translating it yields CASASRAYEQYF.

This clone has a single count. V usage is TRBV2 and J usage is TRBJ1-5, with a tentative D call TRBD1 (6 bases). Trimming shortened V by 6 bases and J by 0 bases, and 12 bases separated the two germline ends. Germline CDR1 is SNHLY and CDR2 is FYNNEI. The CDR3 is 15 residues long. Here the CDR3 reads CASSPDSYSNQPQHF. As DNA, the CDR3 is TGTGCCAGCAGCCCGGACAGCTATAGCAATCAGCCCCAGCATTTT.

V usage is TRBV7-2 and J usage is TRBJ1-3; 7 nucleotides match TRBD1. The germline CDR1 and CDR2 sequences are SGHTA and FQGNSA. There are 17 residues in the CDR3. Trimming at V came to 1 base and at J to 0 bases, leaving 6 bases not matched to a gene. As DNA, the CDR3 is TGTGCCAGCAGCTTAGGACGGACAGGACGCTCTGGAAACACCATATATTTT. Translated: CASSLGRTGRSGNTIYF.

The chain links TRBV6-1 to TRBJ2-7; the D gene is possibly TRBD1 (6 bases). Germline CDR1 MNHNS, CDR2 SASEGT. Deletions cut 8 bases from V and 3 bases from J, with 17 bases between. The CDR3 is made up of 14 amino acids. The CDR3 region is CASSAGTSIYEQYF. The CDR3 region has the DNA TGTGCCAGCTCTGCCGGGACAAGCATCTACGAGCAGTACTTC.

This chain uses TRBV6-5 with TRBJ2-1; TRBD1 agrees at 7 bases. This CDR3 spans 14 amino acids. J was trimmed by 10 bases and V by 4 bases; bases with no gene match: 10. Germline values: CDR1 MNHEY, CDR2 SVGAGI. CDR3 sequence reads: CASSSWTGREEQFF. The CDR3 DNA follows: TGTGCCAGCAGTTCCTGGACAGGTAGAGAGGAGCAGTTCTTC.

This clone is a singleton in its sample. The rearrangement joins TRBV4-1 to TRBJ2-7; D remains unclear. The CDR3 sequence is 15 residues long. Per germline, CDR1 MGHRA and CDR2 YSYEKL. Trimming stripped 3 bases from V and 4 bases from J, with 16 bases between. Here the CDR3 DNA reads TGCGCCAGCAGCCACGAGCCGAACTCCCCTTACGAGCAGTACTTC. Its protein is CASSHEPNSPYEQYF.

This rearrangement joins TRBV4-2 to TRBJ1-4, with D tentatively TRBD1 (6 bases). This CDR3 comprises 22 residues. Germline V gives CDR1 LGHNA, CDR2 YNFKEQ. Trimming took off 0 bases at V and 5 bases at J, with 31 bases between the two ends. The chain's CDR3 is CASSQDSGHSYQIGLNNEKLFF. The CDR3 bases are TGTGCCAGCAGCCAAGATTCGGGACATTCCTACCAGATTGGATTAAACAATGAAAAACTGTTTTTT.

The chain is built from TRBV6-1 and TRBJ1-5; the D is unclear. Germline V gene sequence: CDR1 MNHNS, CDR2 SASEGT. The CDR3 loop spans 16 amino acids. V was cut by 3 bases and J by 0 bases, with 12 bases left in between. The CDR3 DNA reads as TGTGCCAGCAGTGACTTCACTCCTAATAGCAATCAGCCCCAGCATTTT. Translated, it gives CASSDFTPNSNQPQHF.

This chain links TRBV28 with TRBJ2-7; D is undetermined. The CDR3 is made up of 14 amino acids. V gave up 5 bases and J gave up 2 bases, with 13 bases separating them. CDR1 is MDHEN and CDR2 is SYDVKM in the germline V gene. The DNA of the CDR3 is TGTGCCAGCAGTGACTCCCCGTCGACCTACGAGCAGTACTTC. Protein product: CASSDSPSTYEQYF. The entire variable domain, with the rest obtained from reference TRBV28 and TRBJ2-7, is as follows: DVKVTQSSRYLVKRTGEKVFLECVQDMDHENMFWYRQDPGLGLRLIYFSYDVKMKEKGDIPEGYSVSREKKERFSLILESASTNQTSMYLCASSDSPSTYEQYFGPGTRLTVT.

This chain uses TRBV11-3 with TRBJ2-3, with TRBD2 matching over 8 bases. CDR1 SGHNT and CDR2 YENEEA come from the germline V gene. V lost 1 base, J lost 1 base, and 4 bases stayed unmatched. CDR3 length: 16 amino acids. The CDR3 sequence: CASSLGLAYRTDTQYF. The CDR3 DNA reads TGTGCCAGCAGCTTAGGACTAGCGTACCGCACAGATACGCAGTATTTT.

The chain couples TRBV19 to TRBJ2-7, with a tentative D call TRBD1 (6 bases). CDR3 length: 15 amino acids. The V gene lost 1 base and the J gene lost 2 bases, with 12 bases spanning the gap. Germline values: CDR1 LNHDA, CDR2 SQIVND (reference sequence). Written as DNA, the CDR3 is TGTGCCAGTAGTATAGGCCCAGGGACAACCTACGAGCAGTACTTC. Protein product: CASSIGPGTTYEQYF.

The chain combines TRBV7-3 with TRBJ2-1, with no clear D. V dropped 5 bases and J dropped 1 base, with 15 bases sitting between them. This CDR3 comprises 16 residues. Germline loops: CDR1 SGHTA, CDR2 FQGTGA. This CDR3 is CASSRQSPLSYNEQFF. The CDR3 DNA sequence: TGTGCCAGCAGCCGTCAAAGCCCACTGTCCTACAATGAGCAGTTCTTC. Complete variable domain (other parts from reference TRBV7-3 and TRBJ2-1): GAGVSQTPSNKVTEKGKYVELRCDPISGHTALYWYRQSLGQGPEFLIYFQGTGAADDSGLPNDRFFAVRPEGSVSTLKIQRTERGDSAVYLCASSRQSPLSYNEQFFGPGTRLTVL.

This clone was found a few times. This chain's CDR3 is CSVIGQSNTEAFF. The CDR3 DNA reads as TGCAGCGTTATCGGACAGTCGAACACTGAAGCTTTCTTT. The rearrangement uses TRBV29-1 and TRBJ1-1, with a weak D call TRBD1 (6 bases). The V end lost 5 bases, the J end lost 1 base, and 11 bases lay between the germline ends. Germline V lookup: CDR1 SQVTM, CDR2 ANQGSEA. The CDR3 loop spans 13 amino acids.

J is TRBJ1-3 and V is TRBV19; D not certain. The V end lost 6 bases, the J end lost 4 bases, and 16 bases lay between the germline ends. This CDR3 spans 15 amino acids. Germline V lookup: CDR1 LNHDA, CDR2 SQIVND (reference sequence). CDR3 in amino acids: CASSPPAFFGNTIYF. CDR3 in DNA: TGTGCCAGTAGCCCCCCCGCGTTCTTCGGAAACACCATATATTTT.

The V call is TRBV2, the J call TRBJ1-2, with D possibly TRBD1 on 6 matching bases. Germline loops: CDR1 SNHLY, CDR2 FYNNEI. This CDR3 is built from 14 residues. The V end lost 3 bases, the J end lost 8 bases, and 16 bases lay between the germline ends. CDR3 bases: TGTGCCAGCAGTGACGCGGACAGTAACGGCGGCTACACCTTC. This translates into CASSDADSNGGYTF.

The chain recombines TRBV6-5 with TRBJ1-1; no clear D. The CDR3 has 14 residues. V was pared by 0 bases and J by 1 base, with 6 bases between. Germline values: CDR1 MNHEY, CDR2 SVGAGI. The chain's CDR3 is CASSYSLGNTEAFF. The CDR3 DNA sequence: TGTGCCAGCAGTTACTCCCTCGGGAACACTGAAGCTTTCTTT.